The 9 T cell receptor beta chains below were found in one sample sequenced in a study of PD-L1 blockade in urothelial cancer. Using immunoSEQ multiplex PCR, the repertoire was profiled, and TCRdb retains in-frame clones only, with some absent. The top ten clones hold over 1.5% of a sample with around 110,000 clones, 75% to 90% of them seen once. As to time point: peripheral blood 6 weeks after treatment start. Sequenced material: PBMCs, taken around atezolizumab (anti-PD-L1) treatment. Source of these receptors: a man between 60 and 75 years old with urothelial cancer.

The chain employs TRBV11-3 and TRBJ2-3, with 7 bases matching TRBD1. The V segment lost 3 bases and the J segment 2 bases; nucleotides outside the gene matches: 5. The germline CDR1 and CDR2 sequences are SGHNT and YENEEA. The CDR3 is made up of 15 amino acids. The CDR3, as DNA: TGTGCCAGCAGCTTCGGGACAGAATTCACAGATACGCAGTATTTT. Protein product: CASSFGTEFTDTQYF.

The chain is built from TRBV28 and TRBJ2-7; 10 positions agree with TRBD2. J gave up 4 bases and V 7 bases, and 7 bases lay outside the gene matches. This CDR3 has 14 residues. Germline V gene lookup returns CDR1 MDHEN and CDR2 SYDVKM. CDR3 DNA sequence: TGTGCCAGCATCCTAGCGGGAGCGGGTTACGAGCAGTACTTC. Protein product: CASILAGAGYEQYF. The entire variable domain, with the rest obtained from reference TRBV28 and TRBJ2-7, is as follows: DVKVTQSSRYLVKRTGEKVFLECVQDMDHENMFWYRQDPGLGLRLIYFSYDVKMKEKGDIPEGYSVSREKKERFSLILESASTNQTSMYLCASILAGAGYEQYFGPGTRLTVT.

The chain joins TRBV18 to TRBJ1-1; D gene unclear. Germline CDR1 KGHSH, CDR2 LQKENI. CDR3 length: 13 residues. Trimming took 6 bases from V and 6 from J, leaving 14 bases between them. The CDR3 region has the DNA TGTGCCAGCTCCCTCAAAGAGGGTGCTGAAGCTTTCTTT. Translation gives CASSLKEGAEAFF.

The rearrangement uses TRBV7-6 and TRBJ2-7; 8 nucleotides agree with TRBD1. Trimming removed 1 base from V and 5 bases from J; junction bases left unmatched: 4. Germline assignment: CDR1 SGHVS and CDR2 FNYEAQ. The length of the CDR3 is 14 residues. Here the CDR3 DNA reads TGTGCCAGCAGCTTAGAGGGACAGGTCCACGAGCAGTACTTC. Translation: CASSLEGQVHEQYF.

The CDR3 here is CASSYSQGVRPEAFF. CDR3 in DNA: TGTGCCAGCAGTTACTCACAGGGGGTTCGCCCTGAAGCTTTCTTT. The chain uses TRBV6-5 and TRBJ1-1, with TRBD1 identical over 8 bases. This CDR3 is built from 15 residues. J lost 6 bases, V lost 0 bases, and 6 bases had no gene match. CDR1 is MNHEY and CDR2 is SVGAGI in the germline V gene.

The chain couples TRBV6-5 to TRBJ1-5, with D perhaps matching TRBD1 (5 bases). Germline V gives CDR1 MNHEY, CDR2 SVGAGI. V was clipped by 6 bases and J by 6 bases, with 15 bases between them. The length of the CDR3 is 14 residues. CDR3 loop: CASRPQGFGQPQHF. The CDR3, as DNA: TGTGCCAGCAGGCCTCAGGGATTCGGTCAGCCCCAGCATTTT.

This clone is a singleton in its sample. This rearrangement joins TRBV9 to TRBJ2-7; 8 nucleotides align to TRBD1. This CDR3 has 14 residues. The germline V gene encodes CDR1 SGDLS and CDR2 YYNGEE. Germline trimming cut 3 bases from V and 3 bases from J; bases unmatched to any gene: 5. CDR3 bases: TGTGCCAGCAGCGCCGGACAGGGCGACTACGAGCAGTACTTC. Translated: CASSAGQGDYEQYF.

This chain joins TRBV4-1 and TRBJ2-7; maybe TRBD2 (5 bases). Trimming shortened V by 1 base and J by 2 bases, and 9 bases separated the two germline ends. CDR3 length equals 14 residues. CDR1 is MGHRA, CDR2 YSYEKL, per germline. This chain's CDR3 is CASSQAGFPYEQYF. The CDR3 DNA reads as TGCGCCAGCAGCCAAGCGGGGTTCCCCTACGAGCAGTACTTC.

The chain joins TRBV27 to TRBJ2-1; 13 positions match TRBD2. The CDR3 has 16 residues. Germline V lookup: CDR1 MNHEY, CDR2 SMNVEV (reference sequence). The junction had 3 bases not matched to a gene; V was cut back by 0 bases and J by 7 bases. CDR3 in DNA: TGTGCCAGCAGTTTATCGCGGACTAGCGGGAGAAATGAGCAGTTCTTC. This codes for CASSLSRTSGRNEQFF.